Listed below are T cell receptor beta chains from one sample, sequenced in a study of blood T cell repertoires in COVID-19. Clones were read by immunoSEQ multiplex PCR, and TCRdb kept only the in-frame ones, dropping some. Of fewer than 250,000 clones in the sample, roughly four fifths are singletons; the top ten hold about 4%. Sequenced: peripheral blood. The source of these receptors is a man aged 50-59 years with acute or convalescent COVID-19. Both conserved end residues are part of each CDR3. Fields, in order: D gene, clone size, V gene, J gene, CDR3 DNA, CDR3 protein. The D gene is left open where the match is weak. Rows may omit the clone size; those that give it use once, few, many or a size class.

.,.,TRBV5-3,TRBJ1-2,TGTGCCAGAAGCTTCCAGGCTCTGGGCTATGGCTACACCTTC,CARSFQALGYGYTF
.,.,TRBV7-3,TRBJ2-1,TGTGCCAGCAGCTTATACTTGGTCAACCACAATGAGCAGTTCTTC,CASSLYLVNHNEQFF
.,few,TRBV2,TRBJ2-7,TGTGCCAGCAGTTCTGACAGGTGGCCCTACGAGCAGTACTTC,CASSSDRWPYEQYF
TRBD2,once,TRBV18,TRBJ2-7,TGTGCCAGCTCACCTGGGGAGGGAGCGGGGTCACCCTACGAGCAGTACTTC,CASSPGEGAGSPYEQYF
TRBD1,.,TRBV7-9,TRBJ1-5,TGTGCCAGCAGCCGTTACGAGGGGGCCGTGAATCAGCCCCAGCATTTT,CASSRYEGAVNQPQHF
.,.,TRBV5-6,TRBJ2-1,TGTGCCAGCAGCTTGGTGGATTCCGACTTTTACAATGAGCAGTTCTTC,CASSLVDSDFYNEQFF
.,.,TRBV28,TRBJ2-5,TGTGCCAGCAGTGGGGGGGCGAGGTCGACGCAAGAGACCCAGTACTTC,CASSGGARSTQETQYF
.,.,TRBV12-3/TRBV12-4,TRBJ2-7,TGTGCCAGCAGTTTCTGGAGTTACGAGCAGTACTTC,CASSFWSYEQYF
TRBD2,.,TRBV10-3,TRBJ2-3,TGTGCCATCAGTGAGGGGGGACTAGCGGGCGTCGCAGATACGCAGTATTTT,CAISEGGLAGVADTQYF
.,.,TRBV11-2,TRBJ2-1,TGTGCCAGCAACACTATATGGGGGAGCGGGTACAATGAGCAGTTCTTC,CASNTIWGSGYNEQFF
TRBD2,once,TRBV4-1,TRBJ2-3,TGCGCCAGCAGCCTTGGACTAGCGGGGGGGAGCACAGATACGCAGTATTTT,CASSLGLAGGSTDTQYF
TRBD2,.,TRBV9,TRBJ2-1,TGTGCCAGCAGCTGGACTAGCGGGAGTACAAATGAGCAGTTCTTC,CASSWTSGSTNEQFF
.,once,TRBV28,TRBJ1-4,TGTGCCAGCAGTCTCGCCGAAGGGGTAGTAGAAAAACTGTTTTTT,CASSLAEGVVEKLFF
TRBD2,.,TRBV5-6,TRBJ2-7,TGTGCCAGCAGCTCAAGACTAGCGGGAGTTTACGAGCAGTACTTC,CASSSRLAGVYEQYF
TRBD1,.,TRBV5-1,TRBJ2-2,TGCGCCAGCAGAGGGACAGGTATTAACACCGGGGAGCTGTTTTTT,CASRGTGINTGELFF
TRBD1,.,TRBV5-1,TRBJ1-1,TGCGCCAGCAGCCCGGGGACAGGGGGCACTGAAGCTTTCTTT,CASSPGTGGTEAFF
TRBD1,.,TRBV29-1,TRBJ1-1,TGCAGCGTTCGACAGGGGGGGAACACTGAAGCTTTCTTT,CSVRQGGNTEAFF